The T cell receptor beta chain described here comes from a study of blood T cell repertoires in COVID-19. Overall study: Some COVID-19 samples were acute and others convalescent; all came from the United States, Italy and Spain.

Methods used by the authors: Estimation of nucleated cell counts was performed using reference gene primer amplification. Assay: immunoSEQ multiplex PCR; the TCRdb copy retains only in-frame clones and omits some. That table supplies the V and J calls and clone size; D and trimming were determined from the DNA. Of 200,000 to 250,000 clones listed, approximately 90% are singletons. Germline CDR1 GTSNPN, CDR2 SVGIG (reference sequence). This CDR3 comprises 16 residues. Trimming left V 3 bases short and J 0 bases short, with 17 bases between. This receptor was obtained from a woman aged 18-29 years who had recovered from COVID-19. This sequence joins TRBV30 and TRBJ2-5, with TRBD2 as a possible D gene (6 bases). The sequenced sample consisted of peripheral blood. The CDR3 region has the DNA TGTGCCTGGAGCCCGGGGGTTCGCGGATACCAAGAGACCCAGTACTTC. Amino acid sequence: CAWSPGVRGYQETQYF. The complete variable domain, with remaining parts taken from reference TRBV30 and TRBJ2-5, reads SQTIHQWPATLVQPVGSPLSLECTVEGTSNPNLYWYRQAAGRGLQLLFYSVGIGQISSEVPQNLSASRPQDRQFILSSKKLLLSDSGFYLCAWSPGVRGYQETQYFGPGTRLLVL.